This note documents a single T cell receptor beta chain sequence. The record originates from a study of shared T cell receptors in the human thymus. Sequencing was performed with immunoSEQ multiplex PCR; in TCRdb, only in-frame clones are kept and a portion is missing. The top ten clones hold around 0.0099% of a sample with some 720,000 clones, approximately 88% of them seen once. Trimming took 4 bases from V and 5 from J, leaving 15 bases between them. Germline CDR1 is SGHRS and CDR2 is YFSETQ. The CDR3 consists of 14 residues. The same sample was also used in a study of human thymus T cells. From that report: The thymus was resected at corrective cardiac surgery.

The material sequenced was thymocytes. This chain links TRBV5-1 with TRBJ2-5, with D maybe TRBD1 (5 bases). This clonotype was sampled from a boy under two years old with a congenital heart defect. CDR3 residues: CASSPIKGRETQYF. CDR3 in DNA: TGCGCCAGCAGCCCTATCAAGGGGCGGGAGACCCAGTACTTC.